A selection of T cell receptor beta chains follows, all from one sample in a study of T cells after yellow fever vaccination. TCRdb used MiXCR to reprocess the 5' RACE reads, holding one entry per CDR3 protein. The sample lists some 300,000 distinct CDR3 sequences, more than 3% occurring once. The specimen comprised PBMCs, sampled on the day of the yellow fever booster vaccination. The receptors were gathered from a man between 18 and 35 years old who received the YFV17D yellow fever vaccine. The CDR3 runs from the conserved cysteine through the conserved F or W. A D gene is named only where the DNA matches it firmly. Where a row states a size, it is once, few, many or the class of an expanded clone; other rows omit it.

v_gene,j_gene,abundance,d_gene,CDR3aa,CDR3nt
TRBV7-8,TRBJ2-7,many,NA,CASSLPSVEQYF,TGTGCCAGCAGCTTACCCTCCGTCGAGCAGTACTTC
TRBV12-3/TRBV12-4,TRBJ2-7,many,TRBD1,CASSTGTGFYEQYF,TGTGCCAGCAGCACCGGGACAGGTTTTTACGAGCAGTACTTC
TRBV7-9,TRBJ2-7,many,TRBD2,CASGRTSGSYEQYF,TGTGCCAGCGGACGGACTAGCGGCTCCTACGAGCAGTACTTC
TRBV6-5,TRBJ2-1,many,NA,CASSSIATGEQFF,TGTGCCAGCAGCTCCATCGCGACGGGTGAGCAGTTCTTC
TRBV15,TRBJ2-7,many,NA,CATSRDRSRAADF,TGTGCCACCAGCAGAGATAGGAGCAGGGCTGCCGATTTC
TRBV7-9,TRBJ1-6,many,NA,CASSLDINSPLHF,TGTGCCAGCAGCTTAGATATTAATTCACCCCTCCACTTT
TRBV29-1,TRBJ1-5,NA,TRBD1,CSVSDRGPQPQHF,TGCAGCGTTTCCGACAGGGGGCCTCAGCCCCAGCATTTT
TRBV5-1,TRBJ2-3,few,NA,CASYRDGADTQYF,TGCGCCAGCTACCGGGACGGGGCAGATACGCAGTATTTT
TRBV18,TRBJ2-5,NA,TRBD2,CASSPGSGRETQYF,TGTGCCAGCTCACCAGGAAGCGGGAGAGAGACCCAGTACTTC
TRBV27,TRBJ2-4,NA,NA,CASSLSAGRNIQYF,TGTGCCAGCAGTTTATCGGCGGGGAGGAACATTCAGTACTTC
TRBV11-2,TRBJ2-3,many,TRBD2,CASSSGLAGGGDTQYF,TGTGCCAGCAGCTCGGGACTAGCGGGGGGGGGAGATACGCAGTATTTT
TRBV18,TRBJ2-3,many,NA,CASSPPTRRGFTDTQYF,TGTGCCAGCTCACCCCCAACGCGTCGGGGGTTCACAGATACGCAGTATTTT
TRBV20-1,TRBJ2-5,many,NA,CSATPWNQETQYF,TGCAGTGCTACCCCGTGGAACCAAGAGACCCAGTACTTC
TRBV7-2,TRBJ1-2,NA,NA,CASSFRGSNYGYTF,TGTGCCAGCAGCTTTAGGGGGTCCAACTATGGCTACACCTTC
TRBV12-3/TRBV12-4,TRBJ2-3,many,NA,CASSVLLADTQYF,TGTGCCAGCAGTGTCCTTCTCGCAGATACGCAGTATTTT
TRBV7-2,TRBJ1-1,many,NA,CASSFGTPVTEAFF,TGTGCCAGCAGCTTTGGGACACCGGTCACTGAAGCTTTCTTT
TRBV6-4,TRBJ2-1,NA,NA,CASLSPVQFF,TGTGCCAGCCTAAGCCCCGTCCAGTTCTTC
TRBV6-5,TRBJ2-5,few,NA,CASSHGGGLQETQYF,TGTGCCAGCAGTCACGGAGGGGGACTCCAAGAGACCCAGTACTTC
TRBV7-6,TRBJ1-2,NA,TRBD1,CASSATGGRPRGYTF,TGTGCCAGCAGCGCTACAGGGGGCCGGCCCCGTGGCTACACCTTC
TRBV20-1,TRBJ2-3,NA,TRBD2,CSARDTSGGAPDTQYF,TGCAGTGCTAGAGATACTAGCGGGGGGGCCCCAGATACGCAGTATTTT
TRBV6-5,TRBJ2-1,few,NA,CASSQVGGGGYNEQFF,TGTGCCAGCAGTCAAGTGGGGGGTGGGGGTTACAATGAGCAGTTCTTC
TRBV25-1,TRBJ2-5,many,NA,CARGKRLAQETQYF,TGTGCCAGAGGGAAGCGGCTAGCGCAAGAGACCCAGTACTTC
TRBV6-5,TRBJ1-5,few,TRBD1,CASSQGQGTDQPQHF,TGTGCCAGCAGTCAGGGACAGGGGACGGATCAGCCCCAGCATTTT
TRBV29-1,TRBJ1-1,NA,NA,CSVFKGSTEAFF,TGCAGCGTTTTCAAGGGTAGCACTGAAGCTTTCTTT
TRBV27,TRBJ2-7,NA,NA,CASSFAGSYEQYF,TGTGCCAGCAGTTTTGCAGGATCCTACGAGCAGTACTTC
TRBV29-1,TRBJ1-2,many,NA,CSVGFWNAYGYTF,TGCAGCGTTGGGTTCTGGAATGCCTATGGCTACACCTTC
TRBV20-1,TRBJ1-5,many,NA,CSASQDRDNQPQHF,TGCAGTGCTAGTCAGGACAGAGATAATCAGCCCCAGCATTTT
TRBV4-1,TRBJ2-2,NA,NA,CASSQGWGLGTGELFF,TGCGCCAGCAGCCAAGGTTGGGGGCTAGGCACCGGGGAGCTGTTTTTT
TRBV20-1,TRBJ1-1,few,TRBD1,CSARTGDRGPEAFF,TGCAGTGCTAGGACGGGGGACAGGGGGCCTGAAGCTTTCTTT
TRBV18,TRBJ1-5,many,NA,CASSPGSNQPQHF,TGTGCCAGCTCACCGGGTAGCAATCAGCCCCAGCATTTT